This record looks at one T cell receptor (beta chain) sequence and its context. Antigen unknown. The data stem from a study of shared clonotypes between healthy human individuals. Study context: Donors consisted of a couple of women and a few men between 18 and 49.

TCRdb's copy holds only in-frame clones and misses some; the assay was immunoSEQ multiplex PCR. The sample records roughly 1 million clones, around 76% being singletons. The CDR3 length is 13 residues. The V gene end was trimmed by 4 bases and the J gene end by 7 bases; junction bases not matched to a gene: 4. The germline V gene encodes CDR1 SNHLY and CDR2 FYNNEI. Findings and caveats of the study: Naive CD4 clonotypes overlapped across several donors at roughly 5.1%.

The clonotype was recovered from a man aged 18 to 35 in good health. The source material was memory CD4+ T cells sorted from blood. Stated subset: CD45RA-negative fraction. The genes are TRBV2 and TRBJ2-5, with 9 bases matching TRBD2. Here the CDR3 reads CASSVLAGRTQYF. DNA of the CDR3: TGTGCCAGCAGTGTTCTAGCGGGGAGGACCCAGTACTTC. Complete variable domain (other parts from reference TRBV2 and TRBJ2-5): EPEVTQTPSHQVTQMGQEVILRCVPISNHLYFYWYRQILGQKVEFLVSFYNNEISEKSEIFDDQFSVERPDGSNFTLKIRSTKLEDSAMYFCASSVLAGRTQYFGPGTRLLVL.